The 2 T cell receptor beta chains given below trace back to one sample, sequenced in a study of T cells in tuberculosis. TCRdb's copy holds only in-frame clones and misses some; the assay was immunoSEQ multiplex PCR. The table shows roughly 19,000 clones, with roughly nine tenths occurring only once. The sample was PBMCs. These receptors originate from a donor aged 10-30 years with latent tuberculosis or without tuberculosis infection.

The V call is TRBV6-1, the J call TRBJ2-7; 12 bases map to TRBD2. This CDR3 has 15 amino acids. In germline, CDR1 is MNHNS, CDR2 SASEGT. V shed 5 bases and J 5 bases; nucleotides not matched to a gene: 7. The CDR3 loop reads CASSKSSGGAHEQYF. In DNA form, the CDR3 reads TGTGCCAGCAGTAAATCTAGCGGGGGGGCTCACGAGCAGTACTTC.

The chain couples TRBV7-8 to TRBJ2-7; TRBD1 matches at 8 bases. Germline lookup yields CDR1 SGHVS and CDR2 FQNEAQ. The CDR3 totals 14 residues. V was pared by 1 base and J by 3 bases, with 2 bases of the junction left unmatched. The chain's CDR3 is CASSLVGQGYEQYF. The DNA for the CDR3 is TGTGCCAGCAGCTTAGTTGGACAGGGCTACGAGCAGTACTTC.